These T cell receptor beta chains were read from a single sample in a study of blood T cell repertoires in COVID-19. Clones were sequenced by immunoSEQ multiplex PCR, and TCRdb holds only the in-frame ones, with some missing. This table has over 110,000 clones, more than 70% appearing once. What was sequenced was peripheral blood. The receptors shown here come from a human donor in a cohort sampled during active COVID-19. Both conserved end residues are part of each CDR3. The D gene is left open where the match is weak. Clone size is shown for a subset of rows, as once, few, many or a class of expanded clone.

d_call clone_size j_call v_call cdr3_nt cdr3_aa
TRBD1 NA TRBJ1-1 TRBV19 TGTGCCAGTAGTATTCCCCCAGGGACAGGGGGGTATACTGAAGCTTTCTTT CASSIPPGTGGYTEAFF
NA NA TRBJ2-1 TRBV28 TGTGCCAGCAGTGACGGTAGCAGGGCTTACAATGAGCAGTTCTTC CASSDGSRAYNEQFF
TRBD1 NA TRBJ1-5 TRBV2 TGTGCCAGCAGTGGGAGGGGACAGGGGCGGTATAGCAATCAGCCCCAGCATTTT CASSGRGQGRYSNQPQHF
NA NA TRBJ2-5 TRBV6-5 TGTGCCAGCAGCGCACAGGGAGGGGAGACCCAGTACTTC CASSAQGGETQYF
NA few TRBJ1-1 TRBV6-5 TGTGCCAGCAGTTACGGACTGCTGAACACTGAAGCTTTCTTT CASSYGLLNTEAFF
NA NA TRBJ1-1 TRBV6-6 TGTGCCAGCAGATCAGGGTTGTCGAACACTGAAGCTTTCTTT CASRSGLSNTEAFF
NA NA TRBJ2-3 TRBV7-2 TGTGCCAGCAGCTCAGACAGGCTCCGGGGAGATACGCAGTATTTT CASSSDRLRGDTQYF
TRBD1 once TRBJ1-2 TRBV19 TGTGCCAGTATAGACCCGGGACAGCTTAACTCTAACTATGGCTACACCTTC CASIDPGQLNSNYGYTF
TRBD1 NA TRBJ1-6 TRBV11-2 TGTGCCAGCAGACCCACGGGACAGAAATTTTCACCCCTCCACTTT CASRPTGQKFSPLHF
NA NA TRBJ2-3 TRBV7-2 TGTGCCAGCAGCGGGTTGTGGCGGGGGCACACAGATACGCAGTATTTT CASSGLWRGHTDTQYF
NA NA TRBJ1-5 TRBV6-5 TGTGCCAGCAGCGGGGGGTGGGACAATCAGCCCCAGCATTTT CASSGGWDNQPQHF
TRBD2 NA TRBJ2-3 TRBV5-8 TGTGCCAGCAGCTTGGTTCTAGCGGGGGCCACAGATACGCAGTATTTT CASSLVLAGATDTQYF
NA NA TRBJ2-7 TRBV5-1 TGCGCCAGCAGCTTGGTCGGGTTGGGTCGTGGATCCCTGACCCCTCGGTACGAGCAGTACTTC CASSLVGLGRGSLTPRYEQYF
TRBD1 NA TRBJ1-1 TRBV7-6 TGTGCCAGCAGCTTCTACAGGGGGCGGAACACTGAAGCTTTCTTT CASSFYRGRNTEAFF
NA NA TRBJ2-5 TRBV7-6 TGTGCCAGCAGCTCGGCCCGGGGTAAGGCGAGAGAGACCCAGTACTTC CASSSARGKARETQYF
TRBD1 NA TRBJ2-3 TRBV11-2 TGTGCCAGCAGCTTAGCGTTCGGGACAGGACTAAATACGCAGTATTTT CASSLAFGTGLNTQYF